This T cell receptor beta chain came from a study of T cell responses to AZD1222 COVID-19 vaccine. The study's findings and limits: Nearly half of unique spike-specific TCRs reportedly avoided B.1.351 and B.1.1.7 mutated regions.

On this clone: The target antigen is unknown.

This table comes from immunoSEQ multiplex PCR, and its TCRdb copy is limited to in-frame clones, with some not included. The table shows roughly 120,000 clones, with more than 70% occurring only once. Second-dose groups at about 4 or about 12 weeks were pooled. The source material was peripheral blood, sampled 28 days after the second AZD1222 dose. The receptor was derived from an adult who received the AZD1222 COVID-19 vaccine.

For the CDR3, the DNA is TGTGCCAGCAGCTCCGACCAAGGCAGGGGTAACACTGAAGCTTTCTTT. Its translation is CASSSDQGRGNTEAFF. The chain uses TRBV13 and TRBJ1-1, with D possibly matching TRBD1 (6 bases). Germline CDR1 and CDR2: PRHDT and FYEKMQ (reference sequence). V gave up 4 bases and J gave up 2 bases, with 17 bases separating them. This CDR3 comprises 16 residues.